Listed here are 16 T cell receptor beta chains from one sample, sequenced in a study of CD8 T cells in Susac syndrome (dated by TCRdb to about 2019). Library construction relied on the immunoSEQ multiplex PCR assay. RNA was extracted using the RNeasy kit, and about 0.5 to 1 ug of the RNA was reverse transcribed with random hexamers. TCRdb's own reprocessing of the public reads used fastp at Q25 and MiXCR and kept productive beta chains. Entries that share a CDR3 protein sequence are merged under the most common genes and DNA. For this sample the table gives about 200,000 distinct CDR3 sequences, of which roughly 92% were detected only once. The ten biggest clones cover around 0.096% of the sample. Sample: CD4+ T cells from PBMCs. The receptors were gathered from a human donor in good health.

The rearrangement links TRBV6-5 to TRBJ1-6; a possible D gene is TRBD1 (6 bases). Germline-derived CDR1 and CDR2 are MNHEY and SVGAGI. V was pared by 6 bases and J by 7 bases, with 13 bases between. The CDR3 runs 14 residues. This CDR3 reads CASRPGGTNSPLHF. The CDR3 coding sequence is TGTGCCAGCAGACCCGGGGGCACGAATTCACCCCTCCACTTT.

The rearrangement links TRBV19 to TRBJ1-1; the D is unclear. Between the trimmed V and J ends, which lost 3 bases and 2 bases, there was a span of 7 bases. This CDR3 comprises 13 residues. Germline loops: CDR1 LNHDA, CDR2 SQIVND (reference sequence). The CDR3 reads CASSIWGNTEAFF. For the CDR3, the DNA is TGTGCCAGTAGTATTTGGGGAAACACTGAAGCTTTCTTT.

The rearrangement links TRBV19 to TRBJ2-2, with 8 bases that match TRBD1. V gave up 8 bases and J gave up 2 bases; unmatched junction bases: 4. The CDR3 runs 14 residues. Germline values: CDR1 LNHDA, CDR2 SQIVND (reference sequence). The CDR3 DNA follows: TGTGCCAGTGTAGACAGGGGAAACACCGGGGAGCTGTTTTTT. Translated, it gives CASVDRGNTGELFF.

This chain joins TRBV7-3 and TRBJ2-2; TRBD1 might be the D (5 bases). The CDR3 is made up of 17 amino acids. V was cut by 5 bases and J by 4 bases, with 20 bases left in between. Germline V gives CDR1 SGHTA, CDR2 FQGTGA. The CDR3 sequence: CASSQNPAGHGTGELFF. In nucleotides, the CDR3 is TGTGCCAGCAGCCAAAACCCGGCAGGGCATGGCACCGGGGAGCTGTTTTTT.

This clonotype was picked up one time. V and J are TRBV20-1 and TRBJ1-5; a possible D gene is TRBD1 (5 bases). This CDR3 region has 13 residues. V dropped 5 bases and J dropped 0 bases, with 8 bases sitting between them. The germline gives CDR1 DFQATT, CDR2 SNEGSKA (reference sequence). CDR3 region: CSAAGNSNQPQHF. CDR3 sequence (DNA): TGCAGTGCTGCAGGGAATAGCAATCAGCCCCAGCATTTT.

The rearrangement joins TRBV9 to TRBJ1-5; TRBD1 is a possible D gene (5 bases). The V gene's germline CDR1 is SGDLS and CDR2 YYNGEE. The CDR3 contains 18 residues. Trimming pared 2 bases from V and 5 bases from J, leaving 23 bases between. This CDR3 reads CASSVDRYGRENDQPQHF. In DNA, the CDR3 is TGTGCCAGCAGCGTTGATAGATACGGCAGGGAGAACGATCAGCCCCAGCATTTT.

This clonotype was observed once. The chain uses TRBV20-1 and TRBJ2-3; no clear D. The CDR3 consists of 16 residues. Germline CDR1 reads DFQATT; CDR2 reads SNEGSKA (reference sequence). Trimming stripped 0 bases from V and 2 bases from J, with 15 bases between. CDR3 sequence reads: CSARESARVYTDTQYF. The DNA for the CDR3 is TGCAGTGCTAGAGAATCCGCTAGAGTTTACACAGATACGCAGTATTTT.

The chain carries TRBV27 and TRBJ2-5; 11 bases map to TRBD2. The germline CDR1 and CDR2 sequences are MNHEY and SMNVEV (reference sequence). CDR3 length: 15 residues. The V and J ends lost 3 bases and 4 bases, in that order; junction bases with no gene match: 4. This chain's CDR3 is CASSLIAGGRETQYF. The CDR3 bases are TGTGCCAGCAGTTTGATAGCGGGGGGGCGAGAGACCCAGTACTTC.

The V and J genes are TRBV12-3 or TRBV12-4 and TRBJ2-1; D is uncertain. This CDR3 comprises 15 residues. Trimming pared 7 bases from V and 3 bases from J, leaving 16 bases between. CDR3 sequence reads: CASTARVNIYNEQFF. The CDR3 nucleotides read TGTGCCAGCACCGCCCGGGTGAACATCTACAATGAGCAGTTCTTC.

The chain couples TRBV28 to TRBJ2-1, with 9 bases identical to TRBD1. The germline V gene encodes CDR1 MDHEN and CDR2 SYDVKM. The CDR3 has 15 residues. V gave up 5 bases and J gave up 8 bases; unmatched junction bases: 10. As DNA, the CDR3 is TGTGCCAGCAGTGTCACAGGGGGCGCAACATATGAGCAGTTCTTC. It translates to CASSVTGGATYEQFF.

The chain carries TRBV2 and TRBJ2-1, with 8 positions matching TRBD1. CDR1 SNHLY and CDR2 FYNNEI come from the germline V gene. This CDR3 contains 13 residues. The junction had 6 bases not matched to a gene; V was cut back by 6 bases and J by 8 bases. DNA of the CDR3: TGTGCCAGCAGCAAGGACAGGGTGGATGAGCAGTTCTTC. Translated: CASSKDRVDEQFF.

This clonotype was found once. The V gene is TRBV19, the J gene TRBJ2-7, with TRBD1 matching over 8 bases. Per the germline V gene, CDR1 is LNHDA and CDR2 is SQIVND (reference sequence). There are 18 residues in the CDR3. Germline trimming cut 2 bases from V and 2 bases from J; bases unmatched to any gene: 14. The CDR3 DNA reads TGTGCCAGTAGTATATCACGTGGACAGGGAGATTGGACCTACGAGCAGTACTTC. This encodes CASSISRGQGDWTYEQYF.

The genes are TRBV7-9 and TRBJ1-5; no firm D call. V lost 4 bases to trimming and J lost 0 bases, with 13 bases between them. This CDR3 has 16 residues. Germline V CDR1 and CDR2: SEHNR, FQNEAQ (reference sequence). CDR3 DNA sequence: TGTGCCAGCAGCTCCGGCGGATTCTCTAGCAATCAGCCCCAGCATTTT. This gives the protein CASSSGGFSSNQPQHF. The entire variable domain, with the rest obtained from reference TRBV7-9 and TRBJ1-5, is as follows: DTGVSQNPRHKITKRGQNVTFRCDPISEHNRLYWYRQTLGQGPEFLTYFQNEAQLEKSRLLSDRFSAERPKGSFSTLEIQRTEQGDSAMYLCASSSGGFSSNQPQHFGDGTRLSIL.

The chain recombines TRBV30 with TRBJ2-2, with 8 bases identical to TRBD1. The CDR3 extends over 19 amino acids. After removal of 0 bases from V and 0 bases from J, the junction contained 12 bases not matched to a gene. Germline CDR1 is GTSNPN and CDR2 is SVGIG (reference sequence). CDR3 sequence (DNA): TGTGCCTGGAGTGTACGCAGGACAGGGATCCTCGCGAACACCGGGGAGCTGTTTTTT. Amino acid sequence: CAWSVRRTGILANTGELFF.

This chain links TRBV5-1 with TRBJ2-7; TRBD1 aligns across 8 bases. The CDR3 runs 16 residues. V trimming: 4 bases; J trimming: 2 bases; junction bases outside the gene matches: 11. Germline assignment: CDR1 SGHRS and CDR2 YFSETQ. CDR3 sequence (DNA): TGCGCCAGCAGCCCGCGGGGCGGACAGGGTACCTACGAGCAGTACGTC. This gives the protein CASSPRGGQGTYEQYV.

V usage is TRBV15 and J usage is TRBJ2-5, with TRBD2 as a possible D gene (5 bases). The germline V gene has CDR1 LNHNV and CDR2 YYDKDF (reference sequence). The CDR3 totals 13 residues. Trimming cost V 5 bases and J 10 bases, with 17 bases left between them. The CDR3 region has the DNA TGTGCCACCAGCGGAAGTGTGCCTGCGGGCCAGTACTTC. Translated, it gives CATSGSVPAGQYF. The whole variable domain, filled in from reference TRBV15 and TRBJ2-5, reads DAMVIQNPRYQVTQFGKPVTLSCSQTLNHNVMYWYQQKSSQAPKLLFHYYDKDFNNEADTPDNFQSRRPNTSFCFLDIRSPGLGDTAMYLCATSGSVPAGQYFGPGTRLLVL.